This T cell receptor beta chain was sequenced for a study of blood T cell repertoires in COVID-19. At the level of the study: The origin of the acute and convalescent COVID-19 samples was the United States, Italy and Spain. Sample material is recorded as cDNA or gDNA derived from T cells, B-cell-depleted T cells, or PBMCs.

Membership in each cohort depended on participant-reported clinical history. Only in-frame clones appear in the TCRdb table, and some are missing; sequencing was by immunoSEQ multiplex PCR. The data hold some 300,000 clones, with 88% observed a single time. V was pared by 6 bases and J by 8 bases, with 5 bases of the junction left unmatched. This CDR3 region has 14 residues. Germline CDR1 reads MRHNA; CDR2 reads SNTAGT. This rearrangement joins TRBV6-4 to TRBJ2-1, with TRBD2 identical over 12 bases. Specimen: PBMCs or T cells enriched from blood (not recorded which). The TCR was taken from a woman aged 60 to 75 in a cohort exposed to, infected with or recovered from COVID-19 (not recorded which). Here the CDR3 reads CASRRTSGNDEQFF. CDR3 sequence (DNA): TGTGCCAGCAGACGGACTAGCGGGAATGATGAGCAGTTCTTC.